This TCR beta chain originates from a study of shared clonotypes between healthy human individuals. The overall study: CD4 naive and memory got three plates each, CD8 naive two, CD8 memory one. Findings and caveats of the study: Rarefaction gave evidence that sorted-subset sequencing remained incomplete despite large depth. Deeper or shallower sequencing was expected to change how clonotypes are shared among donors.

As concerns this clone: The antigen remains undetermined.

Germline lookup yields CDR1 SGHTA and CDR2 FQGTGA. The CDR3 has 16 amino acids. Trimming removed 5 bases from V and 0 bases from J, with 14 bases in between. CD45RO-negative CD8 cells positively selected for CCR7 made up the naive population, which excluded terminally differentiated effector memory CD45RA+ cells. The healthy adult donors were HIV-negative and reported no recent acute infections or vaccinations. Repertoires were generated with immunoSEQ multiplex PCR, while TCRdb's copy carries only in-frame clones and drops some. Of about 1,800,000 clones in the sample, just under 95% were seen once.

Sequences were obtained from naive CD8+ T cells sorted from blood. This chain uses TRBV7-3 with TRBJ2-1; no definite D call. The receptor comes from a man between 18 and 29 years old in good health. In DNA form, the CDR3 reads TGTGCCAGCAGCGCAACTCACACGAGCTCCTACAATGAGCAGTTCTTC. This codes for CASSATHTSSYNEQFF.